The sequence of this T cell receptor (beta chain) was determined in a study of T cell repertoires in cytomegalovirus infection. The overall study: Evidence of both CMV infection and a matching HLA type came from public TCR beta signatures. Findings and limits, study-wide: CMV-specific TCR beta clonotypes restricted by HLA-C were the ones dominating the ex vivo response.

TCRdb ran MiXCR on the reads and lists one entry per CDR3 protein. The sample contains 450,000 to 600,000 distinct CDR3 sequences, around 10% of which appear only once. V lost 1 base, J lost 7 bases, and 13 bases lay in between. Germline V CDR1 and CDR2: DFQATT, SNEGSKA (reference sequence). The length of the CDR3 is 13 residues. This clonotype came up many times. As yet, its antigen is unknown. The chain couples TRBV20-1 to TRBJ2-5; the D gene is possibly TRBD2 (6 bases). This receptor was taken from a human donor in good health (CMV status not recorded). Some clones in this sample may be carry-over from other donors' samples. Sequenced sample: PBMCs. The CDR3, as DNA: TGCAGTGCTAGAGTCCCCCAGGGAGGGACCCAGTACTTC. It translates to CSARVPQGGTQYF.